This section outlines one TCR beta chain sequence together with its context. Its specificity is not known. The sample originates from a study of shared clonotypes between healthy human individuals. General study points: Memory subsets had estimated richness that was generally smaller than that of naive subsets. In a handful of donors, about 5% of naive CD4 clonotypes appeared in common. Some clonotypes were shared by all four sorted-subset donors, while others were not shared. The non-shared ones had lower generation probabilities than the shared ones.

How the authors handled the data: ImmunoSEQ junction-only sequences lacked quality scores, so their filtering differed. Sequencing was performed with immunoSEQ multiplex PCR; in TCRdb, only in-frame clones are kept and a portion is missing. V and J calls plus clone size are reproduced from that table; the DNA served to infer D and trimming. The data hold approximately 1.9 million clones, with 85% to 95% observed a single time. In the naive CD8 group, cells lacked CD45RO and were positively selected for CCR7, so terminally differentiated effector memory CD45RA+ cells were left out. V was trimmed by 4 bases and J by 0 bases, leaving 20 bases between them. The germline V gene encodes CDR1 SGDLS and CDR2 YYNGEE. CDR3 length equals 18 residues.

This TCR derives from a man aged 18 to 35 in good health. Some clones in this sample may be carry-over from other donors' samples. The J gene is TRBJ2-4, the V gene TRBV9; D possibly uses TRBD1 or TRBD2 (5 bases each). Sequenced input: naive CD8+ T cells from PBMCs. CDR3 sequence: CASSTTGTPMLAKNIQYF. The DNA of the CDR3 is TGTGCCAGCAGCACAACCGGGACGCCGATGCTAGCCAAAAACATTCAGTACTTC.